The 20 T cell receptor beta chains reported below all come from one sample, sequenced in a study of a mutant IDH1 vaccine in newly diagnosed glioma. Profiled with immunoSEQ multiplex PCR; TCRdb holds only in-frame clones, not every one. The sample consists of over 50,000 clones, about 90% of them appearing once. The time point was: week 5, during vaccination. Vaccination comprised doses that each held 300 ug of mutant IDH1 20-mer peptide, plus topical imiquimod. The antigens of these receptors remain unknown. The specimen was PBMCs, collected from a glioma patient whose treatment included an IDH1 peptide vaccine. The origin of the receptors is a woman between 40 and 50 years old with glioma.

The V gene is TRBV29-1, the J gene TRBJ2-7; D is tentatively TRBD1 or TRBD2 (5 bases each). The germline V and J ends were trimmed by 6 bases and 3 bases, with 15 bases remaining between them. The CDR3 loop spans 13 amino acids. Germline lookup yields CDR1 SQVTM and CDR2 ANQGSEA. The CDR3 DNA reads TGCAGCGTCTATGGGACGGATCACTACGAGCAGTACTTC. It is translated as CSVYGTDHYEQYF.

The chain uses TRBV5-1 and TRBJ2-5, with D perhaps TRBD1 (6 bases). This CDR3 has 13 residues. V lost 3 bases, J lost 2 bases, and 8 bases lay in between. Germline V gives CDR1 SGHRS, CDR2 YFSETQ. The CDR3 bases are TGCGCCAGCAGCTCACAGGGTCAAGAGACCCAGTACTTC. This encodes CASSSQGQETQYF.

V usage is TRBV25-1 and J usage is TRBJ2-7; 9 nucleotides align to TRBD1. The CDR3 runs to 14 residues. Germline lookup yields CDR1 MGHDK and CDR2 SYGVNS. The V segment lost 8 bases and the J segment 3 bases; nucleotides outside the gene matches: 8. This CDR3 is CASVDRGNSYEQYF. The DNA for the CDR3 is TGTGCCAGCGTTGACAGGGGGAACAGCTACGAGCAGTACTTC.

The chain combines TRBV9 with TRBJ2-6; D remains ambiguous. CDR3 length equals 15 residues. The germline V gene has CDR1 SGDLS and CDR2 YYNGEE. V lost 0 bases and J 1 base, leaving 5 bases between the germline ends. DNA of the CDR3: TGTGCCAGCAGCGTAGGAAGGTCTGGGGCCAACGTCCTGACTTTC. Translated: CASSVGRSGANVLTF.

The V call is TRBV10-3, the J call TRBJ2-5; 8 bases agree with TRBD1. V shed 6 bases and J 4 bases; nucleotides not matched to a gene: 7. CDR1 is ENHRY, CDR2 SYGVKD, per germline. The CDR3 runs to 14 residues. CDR3: CAISRTGGRETQYF. DNA of the CDR3: TGTGCCATCAGCAGAACAGGGGGGAGAGAGACCCAGTACTTC.

This clone was observed a few times. The rearrangement links TRBV10-3 to TRBJ1-4, with D possibly matching TRBD1 (5 bases). The germline gives CDR1 ENHRY, CDR2 SYGVKD. The CDR3 spans 16 residues. V dropped 5 bases and J dropped 4 bases, with 17 bases sitting between them. This CDR3 reads CAISRIGGAGNEKLFF. The CDR3 DNA sequence: TGTGCCATCAGTCGAATCGGGGGAGCGGGTAATGAAAAACTGTTTTTT.

The chain joins TRBV5-6 to TRBJ2-5; 10 bases are shared with TRBD2. CDR1 and CDR2 from the germline V gene are SGHDT and YYEEEE. The CDR3 sequence is 19 residues long. V gave up 4 bases and J gave up 3 bases; unmatched junction bases: 18. The CDR3 nucleotides read TGTGCCAGCAGCCCCGGGGGTCTAGCGGGGGTAAGAGAGAAAGAGACCCAGTACTTC. Translation: CASSPGGLAGVREKETQYF.

The chain combines TRBV5-4 with TRBJ2-7; 7 bases line up with TRBD1. Germline V gives CDR1 SGHNT, CDR2 YYREEE (reference sequence). This CDR3 comprises 14 residues. V shed 4 bases and J 2 bases; nucleotides not matched to a gene: 6. The CDR3 region is CASSPGDRPYEQYF. The CDR3, as DNA: TGTGCCAGCAGCCCCGGGGACAGACCCTACGAGCAGTACTTC.

This chain connects TRBV5-1 to TRBJ2-1; either TRBD1 or TRBD2 may fit D (6 bases each). CDR3 length: 15 amino acids. Germline V lookup: CDR1 SGHRS, CDR2 YFSETQ. Trimming took off 0 bases at V and 1 base at J, with 8 bases between the two ends. CDR3 loop: CASSLGGASYNEQFF. CDR3 DNA: TGCGCCAGCAGCTTGGGGGGGGCGTCCTACAATGAGCAGTTCTTC.

This sequence joins TRBV27 and TRBJ1-5, with no clear D. Trimming removed 2 bases from V and 9 bases from J, with 11 bases in between. Germline CDR1 is MNHEY and CDR2 is SMNVEV (reference sequence). The CDR3 totals 13 residues. CDR3 protein: CASSLEGSGPQHF. In nucleotides, the CDR3 is TGTGCCAGCAGTTTAGAAGGTTCCGGGCCCCAGCATTTT.

The chain employs TRBV4-3 and TRBJ1-4; a possible D gene is TRBD1 (5 bases). The germline V and J ends were trimmed by 3 bases and 8 bases, with 28 bases remaining between them. This CDR3 comprises 19 residues. The germline CDR1 and CDR2 sequences are LGHNA and YSLEER. The DNA of the CDR3 is TGCGCCAGCAGCCAGGTCGATCCGCTCCGGGGGATGGTTTACGAAAAACTGTTTTTT. Amino acids: CASSQVDPLRGMVYEKLFF.

This clone was seen only once. The chain links TRBV30 to TRBJ1-2; weak D call: TRBD1 (5 bases). This CDR3 region has 13 residues. CDR1 is GTSNPN, CDR2 SVGIG, per germline (reference sequence). Trimming took off 0 bases at V and 4 bases at J, with 9 bases between the two ends. As DNA, the CDR3 is TGTGCCTGGAGTGTAAGGGACCCCTATGGCTACACCTTC. This codes for CAWSVRDPYGYTF.

The chain joins TRBV11-2 to TRBJ2-5, with TRBD1 matching 10 bases. There are 14 residues in the CDR3. Germline V gene sequence: CDR1 SGHAT, CDR2 FQNNGV. Trimming cost V 4 bases and J 5 bases; bases outside gene matches: 4. CDR3 loop: CASSSTGGSETQYF. CDR3 DNA sequence: TGTGCCAGCAGCTCGACAGGGGGCTCGGAGACCCAGTACTTC.

DNA for the CDR3: TGTGCCAGCAGGAGACGGACAGGGGGCGGTCAGCCCCAGCATTTT. Its translation: CASRRRTGGGQPQHF. This chain connects TRBV6-5 to TRBJ1-5, with 11 bases that match TRBD1. V gave up 6 bases and J gave up 6 bases; unmatched junction bases: 7. The CDR3 has 15 residues. Germline CDR1 and CDR2: MNHEY and SVGAGI.

This clone was observed once. The rearrangement uses TRBV19 and TRBJ1-5; D gene uncertain. Looked up from germline, CDR1 is LNHDA and CDR2 is SQIVND (reference sequence). This CDR3 comprises 14 residues. V lost 5 bases, J lost 5 bases, and 13 bases lay in between. The CDR3 DNA sequence: TGTGCCAGTAGTCCCAACGGGTGGGATCAGCCCCAGCATTTT. It specifies CASSPNGWDQPQHF. The full variable domain, rest sourced from reference TRBV19 and TRBJ1-5, is DGGITQSPKYLFRKEGQNVTLSCEQNLNHDAMYWYRQDPGQGLRLIYYSQIVNDFQKGDIAEGYSVSREKKESFPLTVTSAQKNPTAFYLCASSPNGWDQPQHFGDGTRLSIL.

This chain joins TRBV5-1 and TRBJ2-5; D is unclear. The CDR3 has 14 residues. V was clipped by 4 bases and J by 5 bases, with 15 bases between them. Germline V gene sequence: CDR1 SGHRS, CDR2 YFSETQ. The CDR3: CASSPLSLGETQYF. The CDR3 nucleotides read TGCGCCAGCAGCCCACTGTCCCTTGGCGAGACCCAGTACTTC.

J is TRBJ2-5 and V is TRBV19, with D possibly matching TRBD2 (5 bases). CDR3 length: 13 residues. V gave up 3 bases and J gave up 2 bases, with 7 bases separating them. Germline V gene lookup returns CDR1 LNHDA and CDR2 SQIVND (reference sequence). Here the CDR3 reads CASSIRGQETQYF. The CDR3, as DNA: TGTGCCAGTAGTATTCGGGGTCAAGAGACCCAGTACTTC.

The chain carries TRBV10-3 and TRBJ2-3, with 8 bases that match TRBD2. V was pared by 6 bases and J by 1 base, with 6 bases of the junction left unmatched. The CDR3 is made up of 15 amino acids. Germline assignment: CDR1 ENHRY and CDR2 SYGVKD. The CDR3 sequence: CAISSGGVGTDTQYF. The DNA of the CDR3 is TGTGCCATCAGCTCCGGGGGGGTCGGCACAGATACGCAGTATTTT.

This chain connects TRBV28 to TRBJ1-2; TRBD1 is a possible D gene (6 bases). The CDR3 loop spans 12 amino acids. Germline V gene lookup returns CDR1 MDHEN and CDR2 SYDVKM. The ends were cut back, 5 bases at V and 7 bases at J, with 11 bases in the middle. The CDR3 here is CASSGGAFGYTF. CDR3 nucleotides: TGTGCCAGCAGTGGGGGCGCTTTTGGCTACACCTTC.

Only a few counts were recorded for this clone. The chain joins TRBV25-1 to TRBJ1-1; 10 bases fit TRBD1. The germline V gene encodes CDR1 MGHDK and CDR2 SYGVNS. The trim removed 3 bases at V and 3 bases at J, leaving 4 bases unmatched. The CDR3 runs to 15 residues. The CDR3 nucleotides read TGTGCCAGCAGTGAGGCCGGGACAGGGGACACTGAAGCTTTCTTT. It yields the protein CASSEAGTGDTEAFF.